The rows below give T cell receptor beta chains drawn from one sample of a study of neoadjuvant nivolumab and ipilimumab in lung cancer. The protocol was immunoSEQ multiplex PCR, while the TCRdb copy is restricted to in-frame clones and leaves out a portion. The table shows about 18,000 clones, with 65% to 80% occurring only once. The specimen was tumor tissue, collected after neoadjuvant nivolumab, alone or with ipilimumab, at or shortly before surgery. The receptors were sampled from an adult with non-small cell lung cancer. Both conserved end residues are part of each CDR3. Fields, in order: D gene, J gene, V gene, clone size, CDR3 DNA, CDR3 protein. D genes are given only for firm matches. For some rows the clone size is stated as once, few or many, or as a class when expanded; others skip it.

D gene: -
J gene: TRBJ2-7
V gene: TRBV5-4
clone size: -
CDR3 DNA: TGTGCCAGCAGCTTGGAACTCGGTACAGGGCGCCACGGGGCGTACTTC
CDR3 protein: CASSLELGTGRHGAYF

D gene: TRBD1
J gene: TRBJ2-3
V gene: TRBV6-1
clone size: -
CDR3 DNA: TGTGCCAGCATCATTCTGACAGGGGGCGCAGATACGCAGTATTTT
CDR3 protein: CASIILTGGADTQYF

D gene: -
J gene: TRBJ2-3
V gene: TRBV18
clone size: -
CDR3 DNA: TGTGCCAGCTCACCTTTCGGTCCAGATACGCAGTATTTT
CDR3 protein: CASSPFGPDTQYF

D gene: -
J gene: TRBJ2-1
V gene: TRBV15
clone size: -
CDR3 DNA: TGTGCCACCAGCAAAGTCCTAGGGGGAGAGCAGTTCTTC
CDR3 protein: CATSKVLGGEQFF

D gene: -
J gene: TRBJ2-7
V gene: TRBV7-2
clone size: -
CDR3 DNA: TGTGCCAGCAGCTTAGTGGGGGGCCACGAGCAGTACTTC
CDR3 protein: CASSLVGGHEQYF

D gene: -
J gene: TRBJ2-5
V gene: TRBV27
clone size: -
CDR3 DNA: TGTGCCAGCAGTCCTCAGGACGGGACCGAGACCCAGTACTTC
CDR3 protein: CASSPQDGTETQYF

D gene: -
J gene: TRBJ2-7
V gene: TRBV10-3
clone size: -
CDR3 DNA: TGTGCCATCAGTGAGTCGGGGCAGTCAGTCTACGAGCAGTACTTC
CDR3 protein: CAISESGQSVYEQYF

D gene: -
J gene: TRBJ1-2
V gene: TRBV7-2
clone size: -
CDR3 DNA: TGTGCCAGCAGCCCTAACCGGGCCAACTATGGCTACACCTTC
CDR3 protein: CASSPNRANYGYTF

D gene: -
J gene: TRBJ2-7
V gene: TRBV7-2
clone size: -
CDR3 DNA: TGTGCCAGCAGCTTAGTCCCTTACGAGCAGTACTTC
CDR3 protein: CASSLVPYEQYF

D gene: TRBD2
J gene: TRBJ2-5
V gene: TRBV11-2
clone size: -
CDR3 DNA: TGTGCCAGCAGCTTAGACCTTGGGACTAGCGGGAGGGGGGAGACCCAGTACTTC
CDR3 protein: CASSLDLGTSGRGETQYF

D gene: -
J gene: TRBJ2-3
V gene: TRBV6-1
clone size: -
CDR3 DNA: TGTGCCAGCAGTTTAACGAGACAGGATACGCAGTATTTT
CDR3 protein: CASSLTRQDTQYF

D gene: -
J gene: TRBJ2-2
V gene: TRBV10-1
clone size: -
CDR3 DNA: TGCGCCAGCAGTGAGACAGGGGAGGGGACCGGGGAGCTGTTTTTT
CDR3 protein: CASSETGEGTGELFF

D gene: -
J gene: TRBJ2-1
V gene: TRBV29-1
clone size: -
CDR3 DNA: TGCAGCGTTGATCGCGGGACCGGCAATGAGCAGTTCTTC
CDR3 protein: CSVDRGTGNEQFF

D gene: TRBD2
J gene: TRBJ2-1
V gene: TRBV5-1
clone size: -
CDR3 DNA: TGCGCCAGCAGCTACGTATCCGGGACTAGCGGTTACAATGAGCAGTTCTTC
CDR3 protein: CASSYVSGTSGYNEQFF

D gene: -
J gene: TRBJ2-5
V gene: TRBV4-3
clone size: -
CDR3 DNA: TGCGCCAGCAGCCGAGGGACGGAAGAGACCCAGTACTTC
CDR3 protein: CASSRGTEETQYF

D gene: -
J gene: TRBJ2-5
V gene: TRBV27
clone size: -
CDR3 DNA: TGTGCCAGCAGTTTAGGCCAGGGATCGGGGGAGACCCAGTACTTC
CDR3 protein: CASSLGQGSGETQYF

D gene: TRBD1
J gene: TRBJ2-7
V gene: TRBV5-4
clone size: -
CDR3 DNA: TGTGCCAGCAGCAGGGACAGGGCTCGGTACGAGCAGTACTTC
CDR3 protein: CASSRDRARYEQYF

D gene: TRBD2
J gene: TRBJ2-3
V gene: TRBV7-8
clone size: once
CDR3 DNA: TGTGCCAGCAGGCCCGGACTAGCGGGCACAGATACGCAGTATTTT
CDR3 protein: CASRPGLAGTDTQYF

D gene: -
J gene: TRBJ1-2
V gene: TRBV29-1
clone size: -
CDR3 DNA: TGCAGCGTTGAATTCACAGGCCCCTATGGCTACACCTTC
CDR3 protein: CSVEFTGPYGYTF

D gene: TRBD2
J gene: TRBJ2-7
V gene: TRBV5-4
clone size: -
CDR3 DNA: TGTGCCAGCAGCTTAGATGGGACTAGCGGGAGGGGTTACGAGCAGTACTTC
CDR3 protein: CASSLDGTSGRGYEQYF

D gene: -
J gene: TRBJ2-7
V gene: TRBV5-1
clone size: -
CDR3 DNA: TGCGCCAGCAGCTTGGACGTTGACGAGCAGTACTTC
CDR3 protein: CASSLDVDEQYF

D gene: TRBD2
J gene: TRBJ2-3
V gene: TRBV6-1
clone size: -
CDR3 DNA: TGTGCCAGCAGTAGGACTAGCGGGTATGGGGATACGCAGTATTTT
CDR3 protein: CASSRTSGYGDTQYF

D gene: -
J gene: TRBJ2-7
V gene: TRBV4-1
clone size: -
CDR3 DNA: TGCGCCAGCAGCCAAGATCACAGGTCCTCCTACGAGCAGTACTTC
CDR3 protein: CASSQDHRSSYEQYF

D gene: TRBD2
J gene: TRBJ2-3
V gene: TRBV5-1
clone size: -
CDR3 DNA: TGCGCCAGCAGCTCGCTAGTCAGCGGGAGAAAGGGCACAGATACGCAGTATTTT
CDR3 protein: CASSSLVSGRKGTDTQYF

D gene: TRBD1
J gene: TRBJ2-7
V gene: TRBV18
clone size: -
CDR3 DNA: TGTGCCAGCTCACCACGGACAGGGGCAGCCTACGAGCAGTACTTC
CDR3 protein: CASSPRTGAAYEQYF

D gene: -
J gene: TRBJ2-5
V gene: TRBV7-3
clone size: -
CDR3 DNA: TGTGCCAGCAGCTTAGAGGTCCAAGAGACCCAGTACTTC
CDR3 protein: CASSLEVQETQYF

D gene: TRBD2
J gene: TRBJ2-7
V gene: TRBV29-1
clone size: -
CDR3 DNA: TGCAGCGCCTGGACTAGCGTCTACGAGCAGTACTTC
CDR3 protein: CSAWTSVYEQYF

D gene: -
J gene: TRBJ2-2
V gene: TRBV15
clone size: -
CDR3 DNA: TGTGCCACCAGCAGAAGGGGAGAGACCGGGGAGCTGTTTTTT
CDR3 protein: CATSRRGETGELFF

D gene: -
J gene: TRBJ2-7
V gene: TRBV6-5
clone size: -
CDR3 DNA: TGTGCCAGCAGTTCACACCGGACAGAGGTTTACGAGCAGTACTTC
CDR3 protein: CASSSHRTEVYEQYF

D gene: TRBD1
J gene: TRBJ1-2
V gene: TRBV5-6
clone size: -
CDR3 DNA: TGTGCCAGCTCGAGGGGTCAGGGGGCGAGCTACACCTTC
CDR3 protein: CASSRGQGASYTF

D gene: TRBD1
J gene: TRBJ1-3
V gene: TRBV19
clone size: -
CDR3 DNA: TGTGCCAGTAGCCCGGACAGGTTTTTCTCTGGAAACACCATATATTTT
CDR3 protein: CASSPDRFFSGNTIYF

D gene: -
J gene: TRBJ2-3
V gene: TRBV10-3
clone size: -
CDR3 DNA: TGTGCCATCAGTTCCTCAGGGGGGACGCAGTATTTT
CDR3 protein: CAISSSGGTQYF

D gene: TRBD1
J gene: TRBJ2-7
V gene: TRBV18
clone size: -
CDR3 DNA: TGTGCCAGCTCACCTGGGACAGGAGCGCTCTACGAGCAGTACTTC
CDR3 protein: CASSPGTGALYEQYF

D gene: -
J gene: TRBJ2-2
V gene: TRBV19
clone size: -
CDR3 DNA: TGTGCCAGTAGTAGGGGGGATGACACCGGGGAGCTGTTTTTT
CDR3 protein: CASSRGDDTGELFF

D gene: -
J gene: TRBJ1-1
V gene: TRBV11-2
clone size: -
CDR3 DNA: TGTGCCAGCAGCTTAGAGACCTACGCTGAAGCTTTCTTT
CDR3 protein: CASSLETYAEAFF

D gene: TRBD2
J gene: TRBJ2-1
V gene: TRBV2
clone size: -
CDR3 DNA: TGTGCCAGCAGTGTCCAACGGGGGGGTGGGAATGAGCAGTTCTTC
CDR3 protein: CASSVQRGGGNEQFF

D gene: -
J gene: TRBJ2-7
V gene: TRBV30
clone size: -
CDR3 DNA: TGTGCCTGGAGGTTCGCCGGCCTTCCTTCCTACGAGCAGTACTTC
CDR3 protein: CAWRFAGLPSYEQYF

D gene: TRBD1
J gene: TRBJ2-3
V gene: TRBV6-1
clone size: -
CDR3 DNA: TGTGCCAGCAGTGTTAGGGACAGGGGGCTTGAGTATGCAGATACGCAGTATTTT
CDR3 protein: CASSVRDRGLEYADTQYF

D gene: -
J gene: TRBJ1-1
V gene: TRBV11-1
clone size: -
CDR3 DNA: TGTGCCAGCAGCTTAGGACTGGAAACTGAAGCTTTCTTT
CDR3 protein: CASSLGLETEAFF

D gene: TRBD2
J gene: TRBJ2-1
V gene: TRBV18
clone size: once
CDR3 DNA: TGTGCCAGCTCACCACCGGCTAGCGGAGTCGGCAATGAGCAGTTCTTC
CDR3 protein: CASSPPASGVGNEQFF

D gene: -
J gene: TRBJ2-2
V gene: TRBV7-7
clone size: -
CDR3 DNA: TGTGCCAGCAGCTCCGACTCCGGGGAGCTGTTTTTT
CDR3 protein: CASSSDSGELFF

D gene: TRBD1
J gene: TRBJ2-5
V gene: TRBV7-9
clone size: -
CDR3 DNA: TGTGCCAGCAGCTGGTACAGGGGGCTCCAAGAGACCCAGTACTTC
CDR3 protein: CASSWYRGLQETQYF

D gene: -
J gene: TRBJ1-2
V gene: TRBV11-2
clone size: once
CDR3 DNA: TGTGCCAGCAGCTGGGACGGTAGTGGTGGCTACACCTTC
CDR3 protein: CASSWDGSGGYTF

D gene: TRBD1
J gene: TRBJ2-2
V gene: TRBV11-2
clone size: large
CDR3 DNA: TGTGCCAGCAGCTCCTCCGGGACAGTGAACACCGGGGAGCTGTTTTTT
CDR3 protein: CASSSSGTVNTGELFF

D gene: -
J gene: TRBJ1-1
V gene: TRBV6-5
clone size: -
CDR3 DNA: TGTGCCAGCACCGACTTGAACACTGAAGCTTTCTTT
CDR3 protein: CASTDLNTEAFF

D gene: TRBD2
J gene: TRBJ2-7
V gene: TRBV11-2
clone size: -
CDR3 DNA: TGTGCCAGCAGCCAACTCAGCGGGAGGGTCTCCTACGAGCAGTACTTC
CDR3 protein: CASSQLSGRVSYEQYF

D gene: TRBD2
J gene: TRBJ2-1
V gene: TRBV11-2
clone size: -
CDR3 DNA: TGTGCCAGCAGCCCCCGACTAGCGGGAGGATCCTACAATGAGCAGTTCTTC
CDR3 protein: CASSPRLAGGSYNEQFF